Each of the 18 T cell receptor beta chains below was sequenced from the same sample in a study of vaccination and CD4 T cells after COVID-19. No cognate antigen is known for these TCRs. Sequenced with the Oncomine TCR Beta short-read assay was DNA taken from cultured CD4+ T cells. Via MiXCR, TCRdb re-called the PCR reads, giving one row per CDR3 protein. The data contain 15,000 to 20,000 distinct CDR3 sequences, about three fifths of them seen just once; the ten biggest clones take up approximately 10%. Regarding treatment: roughly nine-day PBMC culture with coronavirus spike peptide pools or control peptides (ViraFEST assay). The material sequenced was CD4+ T cells from blood, cultured in vitro. The receptor set was obtained from a human donor who had recovered from COVID-19.

The chain employs TRBV20-1 and TRBJ1-6; 7 nucleotides line up with TRBD1. J lost 7 bases, V lost 3 bases, and 3 bases had no gene match. Germline CDR1 reads DFQATT; CDR2 reads SNEGSKA (reference sequence). This CDR3 comprises 13 residues. The CDR3 protein is CSARGDRNSPLHF. The CDR3 DNA reads TGCAGTGCTAGGGGGGACAGAAATTCACCCCTCCACTTT.

The chain couples TRBV20-1 to TRBJ2-3; TRBD2 aligns across 9 bases. Trimming removed 3 bases from V and 0 bases from J; junction bases left unmatched: 10. CDR1 DFQATT and CDR2 SNEGSKA come from the germline V gene (reference sequence). This CDR3 is 17 amino acids long. CDR3 loop: CSASKNPGLASTDTQYF. The CDR3 region has the DNA TGCAGTGCTAGTAAAAACCCGGGACTAGCTAGCACAGATACGCAGTATTTT.

The rearrangement uses TRBV20-1 and TRBJ1-2, with 12 bases matching TRBD1. The junction had 4 bases not matched to a gene; V was cut back by 4 bases and J by 7 bases. The CDR3 loop spans 13 amino acids. Germline V CDR1 and CDR2: DFQATT, SNEGSKA (reference sequence). CDR3 sequence reads: CSATGQGAFGYTF. The CDR3 bases are TGCAGTGCTACGGGACAGGGGGCGTTTGGCTACACCTTC.

This clonotype was observed a handful of times. This chain uses TRBV5-6 with TRBJ1-5; perhaps TRBD1 as D (5 bases). This CDR3 is 12 amino acids long. Germline V gives CDR1 SGHDT, CDR2 YYEEEE. V lost 2 bases to trimming and J lost 7 bases, with 7 bases between them. CDR3 protein: CASSFWGQPQHF. For the CDR3, the DNA is TGTGCCAGCAGCTTTTGGGGCCAGCCCCAGCATTTT.

This clonotype showed up just a few times. A junction end diverges from the germline sequence, so it may reflect a read error. V is TRBV7-7 and J is TRBJ2-5; perhaps TRBD2 as D (5 bases). Germline V CDR1 and CDR2: SSHAT, FNYEAQ (reference sequence). CDR3 length: 15 residues. CDR3 protein: CASSLEFRGQETQYF. CDR3 DNA sequence: TGTGCTAGCAGCTTAGAATTCCGGGGCCAAGAGACCCAGTACTTC.

This sequence joins TRBV6-1 and TRBJ1-5; D remains unclear. V was clipped by 0 bases and J by 7 bases, with 4 bases between them. Germline CDR1 and CDR2: MNHNS and SASEGT. The CDR3 has 12 residues. The CDR3 DNA reads as TGTGCCAGCAGTGAAGCTGTGCAGCCCCAGCATTTT. Its translation is CASSEAVQPQHF.

This chain connects TRBV10-3 to TRBJ2-5, with D tentatively TRBD1 (5 bases). The CDR3 totals 13 residues. V was pared by 4 bases and J by 4 bases, with 10 bases between. Germline CDR1 ENHRY, CDR2 SYGVKD. CDR3 nucleotides: TGTGCCATCAGTGGACAGACGGTAGAGACCCAGTACTTC. It specifies CAISGQTVETQYF.

DNA of the CDR3: TGTGCCAGCAGGAGGGGATTGGAGACCCAGTACTTC. Protein product: CASRRGLETQYF. V is TRBV2 and J is TRBJ2-5, with D perhaps assigned TRBD1 or TRBD2 (5 bases each). Germline values: CDR1 SNHLY, CDR2 FYNNEI. V was shortened by 6 bases and J by 5 bases, with 10 bases between the two germline ends. This CDR3 contains 12 residues.

This chain connects TRBV24-1 to TRBJ2-3; the D call may be TRBD1 or TRBD2 (5 bases each). The CDR3 loop spans 16 amino acids. V was trimmed by 4 bases and J by 2 bases, leaving 15 bases between them. Germline values: CDR1 KGHDR, CDR2 SFDVKD. The chain's CDR3 is CATSDPRGENTDTQYF. The CDR3 bases are TGTGCCACCAGTGACCCCCGGGGCGAAAACACAGATACGCAGTATTTT.

The chain has TRBV20-1 and TRBJ2-7; D might be TRBD1 (5 bases). V gave up 1 base and J gave up 6 bases, with 16 bases separating them. Germline V gene lookup returns CDR1 DFQATT and CDR2 SNEGSKA (reference sequence). This CDR3 is built from 14 residues. The chain's CDR3 is CSARGRYRTTEQYF. The CDR3, as DNA: TGCAGTGCTAGAGGCAGGTACAGGACGACCGAGCAGTACTTC.

The gene calls are TRBV5-1 and TRBJ2-7; TRBD2 is a possible D gene (5 bases). The CDR3 runs to 16 residues. Germline V gives CDR1 SGHRS, CDR2 YFSETQ. Trimming shortened V by 4 bases and J by 3 bases, and 20 bases separated the two germline ends. The CDR3 reads CASSPDPTVGGYEQYF. The CDR3, as DNA: TGCGCCAGCAGCCCTGACCCAACCGTAGGAGGCTACGAGCAGTACTTC.

About this clonotype: Relative to the germline gene, one junction end is altered; a read error may explain this. The J gene is TRBJ2-5, the V gene TRBV7-9; 10 nucleotides line up with TRBD1. CDR1 and CDR2 from the germline V gene are SEHNR and FQNEAQ (reference sequence). The length of the CDR3 is 14 residues. CDR3 nucleotides: TGCGCCAGCAGCTCGGGACAGGGGACAGAGACCCAGTACTTC. This translates into CASSSGQGTETQYF.

The V gene is TRBV6-1, the J gene TRBJ2-3, with 13 bases lining up with TRBD2. This CDR3 spans 15 amino acids. The trim removed 6 bases at V and 7 bases at J, leaving 7 bases unmatched. Germline V CDR1 and CDR2: MNHNS, SASEGT. Here the CDR3 reads CASSLLAGGPHTQYF. CDR3 in DNA: TGTGCCAGCAGCCTACTAGCGGGGGGGCCGCATACGCAGTATTTT.

There are a few counts of this clonotype. Here the CDR3 DNA reads TGTGCCAGCACCCAGGGGCCGGGAAGGGGGCGAAATCAGCCCCAGCATTTT. Translated, it gives CASTQGPGRGRNQPQHF. This chain joins TRBV6-2 or TRBV6-3 and TRBJ1-5, with 7 bases fitting TRBD1. The CDR3 extends over 17 amino acids. V dropped 7 bases and J dropped 4; count of bases not matched to a gene: 16. Looked up from germline, CDR1 is MNHEY and CDR2 is SVGEGT.

The chain's CDR3 is CSVEDRYEQYF. CDR3 DNA: TGCAGCGTTGAAGACCGCTACGAGCAGTACTTC. The V and J genes are TRBV29-1 and TRBJ2-7; D ambiguous. This CDR3 contains 11 residues. V was cut by 0 bases and J by 3 bases, with 3 bases left in between. CDR1 and CDR2 (germline): SQVTM, ANQGSEA.

This clonotype came up once. The J gene is TRBJ2-6, the V gene TRBV7-9, with D perhaps matching TRBD2 (8 bases). CDR3 length: 16 residues. The germline gives CDR1 SEHNR, CDR2 FQNEAQ (reference sequence). V shed 4 bases and J shed 2 bases, with 12 bases lying between them. The CDR3 DNA follows: TGTGCCAGCAGCTCGGGAGGGACAGCTGGGGCCAACGTCCTGACTTTC. Translated: CASSSGGTAGANVLTF.

The chain combines TRBV19 with TRBJ2-2; D is undetermined. The V gene's germline CDR1 is LNHDA and CDR2 SQIVND (reference sequence). Between the trimmed V and J ends, which lost 3 bases and 6 bases, there was a span of 8 bases. CDR3 length equals 13 residues. The CDR3 reads CASSMRLAGELFF. DNA of the CDR3: TGTGCCAGTAGTATGAGACTCGCCGGGGAGCTGTTTTTT.

V usage is TRBV6-1 and J usage is TRBJ1-5; possible D gene TRBD1, 5 bases. The germline gives CDR1 MNHNS, CDR2 SASEGT. CDR3 length equals 13 residues. V gave up 4 bases and J gave up 5 bases, with 9 bases separating them. The CDR3 region is CASSGAGDQPQHF. CDR3 DNA: TGTGCCAGCAGTGGGGCGGGGGATCAGCCCCAGCATTTT.